These 23 T cell receptor beta chains originate from one sample sequenced in a study of CD8+ T cells in alopecia areata. In each case, RNA was isolated and then reverse transcribed into cDNA as the sequencing template. Method: immunoSEQ multiplex PCR; TCRdb's copy keeps in-frame clones and lacks some. The top ten clones hold less than 5.5% of a sample with some 130,000 clones, roughly 61% of them seen once. This sample comprised CD4+ T cells sorted from blood, obtained at week 0. Every receptor here comes from a human donor with alopecia areata.

V is TRBV30 and J is TRBJ2-7; D uncertain. Germline values: CDR1 GTSNPN, CDR2 SVGIG (reference sequence). This CDR3 contains 13 residues. V lost 0 bases and J 0 bases, leaving 6 bases between the germline ends. In DNA form, the CDR3 reads TGTGCCTGGAGTGTACAGATCTCCTACGAGCAGTACTTC. Its protein is CAWSVQISYEQYF.

CDR3 bases: TGTGCCAGCAGCTTGGCAGGAACGAACACTGAAGCTTTCTTT. Protein product: CASSLAGTNTEAFF. The gene calls are TRBV5-4 and TRBJ1-1; D not certain. V dropped 0 bases and J dropped 1 base, with 7 bases sitting between them. The V gene's germline CDR1 is SGHNT and CDR2 YYREEE (reference sequence). This CDR3 comprises 14 residues. Filled out from reference TRBV5-4 and TRBJ1-1, the complete variable domain reads ETGVTQSPTHLIKTRGQQVTLRCSSQSGHNTVSWYQQALGQGPQFIFQYYREEENGRGNFPPRFSGLQFPNYSSELNVNALELDDSALYLCASSLAGTNTEAFFGQGTRLTVV.

This clone appeared a few times. The gene calls are TRBV7-9 and TRBJ1-4; 7 positions agree with TRBD1. Germline CDR1 is SEHNR and CDR2 is FQNEAQ (reference sequence). This CDR3 has 13 amino acids. Trimming removed 3 bases from V and 8 bases from J; junction bases left unmatched: 3. CDR3 residues: CASSFTGQEKLFF. DNA for the CDR3: TGTGCCAGCAGCTTTACGGGACAGGAAAAACTGTTTTTT.

This chain links TRBV5-1 with TRBJ1-4; 11 nucleotides line up with TRBD1. Per the germline V gene, CDR1 is SGHRS and CDR2 is YFSETQ. The CDR3 sequence is 14 residues long. Trimming removed 3 bases from V and 11 bases from J; junction bases left unmatched: 6. The DNA for the CDR3 is TGCGCCAGCAGCTCATCCGGGACAGGGGGTAAACTGTTTTTT. Protein product: CASSSSGTGGKLFF. The whole variable domain, filled in from reference TRBV5-1 and TRBJ1-4, reads KAGVTQTPRYLIKTRGQQVTLSCSPISGHRSVSWYQQTPGQGLQFLFEYFSETQRNKGNFPGRFSGRQFSNSRSEMNVSTLELGDSALYLCASSSSGTGGKLFFGSGTQLSVL.

V gene TRBV7-2 combines with J gene TRBJ1-5; 8 nucleotides match TRBD1. Trimming cost V 4 bases and J 4 bases; bases outside gene matches: 6. The germline CDR1 and CDR2 sequences are SGHTA and FQGNSA. The CDR3 contains 15 residues. The CDR3 DNA reads TGTGCCAGCAGCTCGAGGACAGGGAGTAATCAGCCCCAGCATTTT. Encoded protein: CASSSRTGSNQPQHF.

V and J are TRBV10-3 and TRBJ2-7; 7 positions agree with TRBD2. Per the germline V gene, CDR1 is ENHRY and CDR2 is SYGVKD. This CDR3 contains 14 residues. V gave up 6 bases and J gave up 3 bases; unmatched junction bases: 8. The CDR3 DNA reads as TGTGCCATCAGGGAATCGCTAGCGGTCTACGAGCAGTACTTC. Translating it yields CAIRESLAVYEQYF.

The chain combines TRBV20-1 with TRBJ2-5; no firm D call. The germline V gene has CDR1 DFQATT and CDR2 SNEGSKA (reference sequence). The CDR3 spans 9 residues. Trimming pared 5 bases from V and 9 bases from J, leaving 7 bases between. DNA of the CDR3: TGCAGTGCTCGCCCCTCCCAGTACTTC. Translated, it gives CSARPSQYF.

This clone has a handful of counts. J is TRBJ2-7 and V is TRBV27; weak D call: TRBD2 (5 bases). CDR1 and CDR2 (germline): MNHEY, SMNVEV (reference sequence). Trimming pared 6 bases from V and 6 bases from J, leaving 24 bases between. The length of the CDR3 is 16 residues. CDR3 loop: CASSPPSVGSRGEQYF. CDR3 DNA sequence: TGTGCCAGCAGCCCACCGTCCGTCGGGTCTCGGGGCGAGCAGTACTTC.

The chain has TRBV28 and TRBJ2-3; no firm D call. The V gene's germline CDR1 is MDHEN and CDR2 SYDVKM. The V gene lost 8 bases and the J gene lost 4 bases, with 13 bases spanning the gap. This CDR3 is 13 amino acids long. The CDR3: CASARPGADTQYF. The CDR3 coding sequence is TGTGCCAGCGCAAGACCAGGAGCAGATACGCAGTATTTT. Together with reference TRBV28 and TRBJ2-3, the CDR3 gives the full variable domain: DVKVTQSSRYLVKRTGEKVFLECVQDMDHENMFWYRQDPGLGLRLIYFSYDVKMKEKGDIPEGYSVSREKKERFSLILESASTNQTSMYLCASARPGADTQYFGPGTRLTVL.

The chain recombines TRBV4-1 with TRBJ1-6; D is unclear. V lost 2 bases and J lost 6, with 2 bases in between. This CDR3 comprises 12 residues. From germline, CDR1 is MGHRA and CDR2 YSYEKL. CDR3: CASSQPNSPLHF. CDR3 nucleotides: TGCGCCAGCAGCCAACCTAATTCACCCCTCCACTTT.

The chain combines TRBV5-1 with TRBJ2-7; 11 bases match TRBD2. CDR1 is SGHRS, CDR2 YFSETQ, per germline. This CDR3 spans 14 amino acids. The junction had 3 bases not matched to a gene; V was cut back by 4 bases and J by 3 bases. CDR3 sequence reads: CASSTTSGVYEQYF. CDR3 sequence (DNA): TGCGCCAGCAGCACGACTAGCGGGGTCTACGAGCAGTACTTC.

The chain has TRBV29-1 and TRBJ2-5, with TRBD1 matching over 7 bases. The germline CDR1 and CDR2 sequences are SQVTM and ANQGSEA. This CDR3 is 14 amino acids long. J was trimmed by 7 bases and V by 5 bases; bases with no gene match: 13. This chain's CDR3 is CSVLFDRDSATQYF. The CDR3 DNA sequence: TGCAGCGTTCTATTCGACAGGGATAGTGCGACCCAGTACTTC.

This clone was recorded only once. This chain uses TRBV7-2 with TRBJ2-5; possible D gene TRBD2, 6 bases. Trimming took off 1 base at V and 9 bases at J, with 18 bases between the two ends. This CDR3 contains 15 residues. Germline V gene lookup returns CDR1 SGHTA and CDR2 FQGNSA. This CDR3 reads CASSLDTGAPWAQYF. The CDR3 DNA sequence: TGTGCCAGCAGCTTAGATACGGGAGCTCCATGGGCCCAGTACTTC.

The chain links TRBV5-1 to TRBJ1-2, with 8 bases fitting TRBD1. Germline V lookup: CDR1 SGHRS, CDR2 YFSETQ. This CDR3 contains 16 residues. With 4 bases clipped from V and 0 bases from J, the junction kept 8 bases outside the gene matches. The CDR3 here is CASSAGTGEANYGYTF. The CDR3 coding sequence is TGCGCCAGCAGCGCCGGGACAGGAGAAGCTAACTATGGCTACACCTTC.

The genes are TRBV5-4 and TRBJ2-1; D is unresolved. CDR3 length: 11 residues. Trimming cost V 1 base and J 10 bases, with 6 bases left between them. The germline V gene has CDR1 SGHNT and CDR2 YYREEE (reference sequence). The CDR3 protein is CASSLMLEQFF. The CDR3 DNA sequence: TGTGCCAGCAGCTTGATGCTAGAGCAGTTCTTC.

This clone appeared a few times. The V call is TRBV29-1, the J call TRBJ2-7; a weak D match, TRBD2 (5 bases). Germline V lookup: CDR1 SQVTM, CDR2 ANQGSEA. CDR3 length equals 13 residues. V was clipped by 7 bases and J by 0 bases, with 13 bases between them. The CDR3 sequence is CSARTGFSYEQYF. DNA for the CDR3: TGCAGCGCTAGGACGGGATTCTCCTACGAGCAGTACTTC.

The rearrangement links TRBV5-4 to TRBJ2-5; D tentatively reads TRBD1 or TRBD2 (6 bases each). CDR3 length: 13 amino acids. V lost 1 base and J 4 bases, leaving 8 bases between the germline ends. Germline V gives CDR1 SGHNT, CDR2 YYREEE (reference sequence). The CDR3 nucleotides read TGTGCCAGCAGCTTGCCGGGGGCAGAGACCCAGTACTTC. Protein sequence: CASSLPGAETQYF. The full variable domain, with the rest looked up from reference TRBV5-4 and TRBJ2-5, is ETGVTQSPTHLIKTRGQQVTLRCSSQSGHNTVSWYQQALGQGPQFIFQYYREEENGRGNFPPRFSGLQFPNYSSELNVNALELDDSALYLCASSLPGAETQYFGPGTRLLVL.

This clone was observed a handful of times. The gene calls are TRBV9 and TRBJ1-4; D is unclear. Trimming pared 2 bases from V and 6 bases from J, leaving 5 bases between. The CDR3 sequence is 12 residues long. In germline, CDR1 is SGDLS, CDR2 YYNGEE. The CDR3 nucleotides are TGTGCCAGCAGCGTTTTTGATGAAAAACTGTTTTTT. Translation gives CASSVFDEKLFF.

The chain carries TRBV18 and TRBJ2-5; no clear D gene. CDR1 and CDR2 from the germline V gene are KGHSH and LQKENI. Trimming left V 4 bases short and J 1 base short, with 7 bases between. The CDR3 consists of 13 residues. The CDR3 DNA sequence: TGTGCCAGCTCACGGGGATTCCAAGAGACCCAGTACTTC. This translates into CASSRGFQETQYF.

This clone occurred a few times. V usage is TRBV10-3 and J usage is TRBJ2-6; D possibly corresponds to TRBD1 (6 bases). The V end lost 5 bases, the J end lost 0 bases, and 20 bases lay between the germline ends. The CDR3 is made up of 19 amino acids. Germline-derived CDR1 and CDR2 are ENHRY and SYGVKD. The CDR3 loop reads CAISNPLYRAYSGANVLTF. In nucleotides, the CDR3 is TGTGCCATCAGTAACCCCTTGTACAGGGCCTACTCTGGGGCCAACGTCCTGACTTTC.

The chain recombines TRBV5-6 with TRBJ2-3; 9 nucleotides line up with TRBD2. Trimming removed 4 bases from V and 0 bases from J; junction bases left unmatched: 9. This CDR3 is 17 amino acids long. Germline CDR1 is SGHDT and CDR2 is YYEEEE. The CDR3 sequence is CASSRRQAGGSTDTQYF. CDR3 bases: TGTGCCAGCAGCCGCCGCCAAGCGGGGGGCAGCACAGATACGCAGTATTTT.

The chain recombines TRBV5-4 with TRBJ1-1; D possibly corresponds to TRBD1 (6 bases). Germline CDR1 SGHNT, CDR2 YYREEE (reference sequence). Trimming left V 0 bases short and J 1 base short, with 10 bases between. CDR3 size: 15 residues. The CDR3 protein is CASSLDPQGNTEAFF. CDR3 coding DNA: TGTGCCAGCAGCTTGGACCCACAGGGGAACACTGAAGCTTTCTTT.

The genes are TRBV5-4 and TRBJ2-1, with D perhaps matching TRBD1 or TRBD2 (5 bases each). V dropped 4 bases and J dropped 7 bases, with 15 bases sitting between them. The CDR3 spans 14 residues. Germline V lookup: CDR1 SGHNT, CDR2 YYREEE (reference sequence). DNA of the CDR3: TGTGCCAGCAGCCCTTTCGCTTGGGGGAATGAGCAGTTCTTC. This translates into CASSPFAWGNEQFF.